Listed below are T cell receptor beta chains from one sample, sequenced in a study of spatial heterogeneity in lung cancer. Each CDR3 protein is one row after TCRdb ran MiXCR on the 5' RACE reads. The sample consists of roughly 2,200 distinct CDR3 sequences, roughly 3% of them appearing once. The specimen was lung tumor tissue, collected at surgery. Receptor source: a female donor with early-stage non-small cell lung cancer. Each CDR3 is given without its conserved first and last residue.

TRBV29-1 SVGTGP
TRBV10-3 AISGQGNQPQH
TRBV21-1 ASSKRGGDTQY
TRBV25-1 ASSGKQGAVIEAF
TRBV19 ASSTTGRSYEQY
TRBV5-4 ASSSSTGLSGANVLT
TRBV2 ASRDIPGQGSEKLF
TRBV20-1 SARATGANEQF
TRBV5-1 ASSKDRGGGGYT
TRBV5-1 ASSLGQGALEQY
TRBV11-2 ASSRFGGQGAKDTQY
TRBV5-6 ASSLDGSNTQY
TRBV7-6 ASSHGSQETQY
TRBV5-4 AMQRWDRVSNEQF
TRBV20-1 SATSPYSNQPQH
TRBV18 ASSPGHEQY
TRBV5-6 ASSFLVQGANGELF
TRBV7-9 ASSGRRGDEKLF
TRBV4-2 ASSQDSRVYEQY
TRBV10-2 ASSDRGGSPLH
TRBV9 VSSVGGGGNNEQF
TRBV2 ASSGLATQY
TRBV7-9 ASSKGQGVTSGEQY
TRBV7-2 ASSQALVEQY
TRBV7-8 ASRLQEGGTEAF
TRBV19 ASRDMVRGDTGELF
TRBV5-5 ASSLGRDEAF
TRBV27 ASSYRPPGTGAEQY
TRBV29-1 SVQDRGGYT
TRBV19 ASSIAGSQRYGYT
TRBV2 ASNYGTGGTDTQY
TRBV19 ASTHWAGANTGELF
TRBV28 ASSLSAFAGGAIGYT
TRBV6-6 ASEGNSRGSPLH
TRBV7-9 ASSLVGSAGNIQY
TRBV7-9 ASTQSGSETQY
TRBV13 ASSLGTSGAGETQY
TRBV6-5 ASSSQGANEQY
TRBV7-2 ASSSIRGTGSQPQH
TRBV5-5 ASSPTIAGTQY
TRBV7-9 ASALAGGFGQY
TRBV4-3 ASSPRTGPSNTGELF
TRBV12-3/TRBV12-4 ASSFGQGDEQF
TRBV30 AWSVGGATEAF
TRBV7-2 ASSAQGALYNSPLH
TRBV4-2 ASRLGQGGGHTDTQY
TRBV12-3/TRBV12-4 ASSSPSTSGGGNEQF
TRBV11-2 ASSWSSGELF
TRBV7-2 ASSFEGAFYEQY
TRBV28 ASTRQGGRDEQF
TRBV4-3 ASSRVAGGYTGELF
TRBV7-2 ASSYGQDYEQY
TRBV12-3/TRBV12-4 ASSPSGQGYEQY